This TCR beta chain was recorded in a study of Ad26.COV2.S vaccination and SARS-CoV-2 variants. At the level of the study: COV1001, an Ad26.COV2.S trial, supplied this vaccine-arm donor.

General study results and limits: Placebo recipients had lower spike-specific TCR breadth than vaccine recipients.

CDR1 and CDR2 from the germline V gene are MRHNA and SNTAGT. Trimming took 4 bases from V and 10 from J, leaving 17 bases between them. The CDR3 covers 15 residues. Treatment reported: 15 to 20 received Ad26.COV2.S at low or high dose, single or two shots; five or six received placebo; per-sample allocation not given. Sampling happened 63 days after the first vaccine or placebo injection. The vaccine antigen was prefusion-stabilized Wuhan SARS-CoV-2 spike. Points on this clone: Its matching antigen is unknown.

Using immunoSEQ multiplex PCR, the repertoire was profiled, and TCRdb retains in-frame clones only, with some absent. The data contain 400,000 to 500,000 clones, approximately 92% of them singletons. The chain has TRBV6-4 and TRBJ1-6; D is perhaps TRBD1 (5 bases). The specimen was peripheral blood, collected in a trial of Ad26.COV2.S vaccine versus placebo. This clonotype was sampled from a person aged 18-65 years who received the Ad26.COV2.S COVID-19 vaccine or a placebo. Here the CDR3 reads CASSVEKGVGSPLHF. In nucleotides, the CDR3 is TGTGCCAGCAGTGTAGAGAAAGGGGTCGGGTCACCCCTCCACTTT.